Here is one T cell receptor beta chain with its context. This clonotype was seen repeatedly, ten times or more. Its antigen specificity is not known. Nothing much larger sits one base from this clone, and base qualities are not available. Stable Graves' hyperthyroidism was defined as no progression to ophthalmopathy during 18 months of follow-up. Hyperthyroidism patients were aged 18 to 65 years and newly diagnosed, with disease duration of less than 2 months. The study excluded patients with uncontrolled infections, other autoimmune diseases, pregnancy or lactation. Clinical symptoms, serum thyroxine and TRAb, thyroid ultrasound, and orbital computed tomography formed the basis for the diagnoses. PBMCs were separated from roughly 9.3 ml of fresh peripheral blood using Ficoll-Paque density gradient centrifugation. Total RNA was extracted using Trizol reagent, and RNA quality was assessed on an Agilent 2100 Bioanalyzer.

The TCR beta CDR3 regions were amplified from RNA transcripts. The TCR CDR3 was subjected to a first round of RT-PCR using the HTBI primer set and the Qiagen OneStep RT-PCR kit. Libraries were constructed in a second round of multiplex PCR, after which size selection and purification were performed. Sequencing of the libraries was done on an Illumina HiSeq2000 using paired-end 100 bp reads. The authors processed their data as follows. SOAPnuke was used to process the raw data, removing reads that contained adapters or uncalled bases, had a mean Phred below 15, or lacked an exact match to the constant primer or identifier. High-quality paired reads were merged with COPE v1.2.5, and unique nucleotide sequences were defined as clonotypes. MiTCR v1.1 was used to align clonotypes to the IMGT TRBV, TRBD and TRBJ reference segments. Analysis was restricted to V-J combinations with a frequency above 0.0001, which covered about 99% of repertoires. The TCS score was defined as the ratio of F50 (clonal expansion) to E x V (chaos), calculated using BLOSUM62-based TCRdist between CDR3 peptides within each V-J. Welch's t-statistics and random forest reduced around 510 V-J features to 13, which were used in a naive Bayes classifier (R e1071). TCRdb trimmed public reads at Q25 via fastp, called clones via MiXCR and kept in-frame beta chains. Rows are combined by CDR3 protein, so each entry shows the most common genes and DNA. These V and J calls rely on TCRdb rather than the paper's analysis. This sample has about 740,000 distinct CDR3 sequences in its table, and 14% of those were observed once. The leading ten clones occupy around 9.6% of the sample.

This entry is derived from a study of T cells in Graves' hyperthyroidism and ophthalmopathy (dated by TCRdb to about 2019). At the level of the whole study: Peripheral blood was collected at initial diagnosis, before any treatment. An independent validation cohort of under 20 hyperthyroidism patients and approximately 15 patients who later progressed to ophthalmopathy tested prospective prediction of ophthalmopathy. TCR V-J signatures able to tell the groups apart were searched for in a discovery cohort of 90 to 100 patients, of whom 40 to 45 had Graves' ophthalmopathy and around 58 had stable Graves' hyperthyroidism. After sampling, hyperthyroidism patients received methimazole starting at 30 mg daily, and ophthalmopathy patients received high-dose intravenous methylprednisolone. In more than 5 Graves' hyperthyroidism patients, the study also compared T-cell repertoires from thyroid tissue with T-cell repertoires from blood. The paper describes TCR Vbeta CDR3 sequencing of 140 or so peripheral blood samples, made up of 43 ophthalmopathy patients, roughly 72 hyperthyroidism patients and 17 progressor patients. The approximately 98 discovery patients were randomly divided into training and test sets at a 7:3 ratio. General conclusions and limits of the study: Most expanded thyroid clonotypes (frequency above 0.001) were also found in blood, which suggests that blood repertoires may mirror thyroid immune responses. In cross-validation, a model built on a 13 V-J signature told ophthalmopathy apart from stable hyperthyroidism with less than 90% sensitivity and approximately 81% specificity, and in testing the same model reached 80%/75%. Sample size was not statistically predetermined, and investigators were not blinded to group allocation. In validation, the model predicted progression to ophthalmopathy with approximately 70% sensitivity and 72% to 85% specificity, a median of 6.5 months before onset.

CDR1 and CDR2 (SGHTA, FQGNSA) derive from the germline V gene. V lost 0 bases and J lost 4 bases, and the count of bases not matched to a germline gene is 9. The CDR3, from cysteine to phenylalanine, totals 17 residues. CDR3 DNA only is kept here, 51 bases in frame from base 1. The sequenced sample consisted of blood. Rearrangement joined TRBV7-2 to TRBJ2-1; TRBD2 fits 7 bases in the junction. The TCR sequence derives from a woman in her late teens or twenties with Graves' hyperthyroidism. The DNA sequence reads TGTGCCAGCAGCTTAGCGCTGGGGCGGGGGAGGTACAATGAGCAGTTCTTC. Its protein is CASSLALGRGRYNEQFF.